This TCR beta chain was captured by sequencing in a study of OX40 agonist ivuxolimab in advanced cancers. Study-level points and caveats: Also showing low normalized T-cell clonal expansion were some of the nonresponders. At 0.1 to 3.0 mg/kg and by week 6, CD4+ and CD8+ T cells in the blood had expanded clonally.

Points on this clone: As yet, its antigen is unknown.

Using immunoSEQ multiplex PCR, the repertoire was profiled, and TCRdb retains in-frame clones only, with some absent. The data hold 8,500 to 13,000 clones, with 79% observed a single time. This CDR3 has 17 residues. J was trimmed by 0 bases and V by 5 bases; bases with no gene match: 11. CDR1 is SEHNR, CDR2 FQNEAQ, per germline (reference sequence). V is TRBV7-9 and J is TRBJ2-3; 7 positions match TRBD2. This receptor was identified in an adult with an advanced solid tumor such as melanoma, head and neck, liver or kidney cancer. The material was CD4+ or CD8+ T cells sorted from blood, obtained in a trial of the OX40 agonist ivuxolimab. CDR3 amino acids: CASSATGGRHSTDTQYF. DNA for the CDR3: TGTGCCAGCAGCGCCACGGGGGGACGTCATAGCACAGATACGCAGTATTTT.